This TCR beta chain derives from a study of T-cell reconstitution after alpha-beta-depleted transplantation in children listed by TCRdb under 2016. The study in broad terms: Using TCR repertoire profiling, the study quantitatively followed how T-cell immune reconstitution unfolded in children after TCRalphabeta/CD19-depleted allogeneic hematopoietic cell transplantation.

CDR1 and CDR2, per the germline V gene (reference sequence), are MNHEY and SMNVEV. Measured from the cysteine to the valine, the CDR3 is 12 residues long. The CDR3 DNA has 36 bases and is translated from base 1. V is clipped by 5 bases and J by 4 bases, and the sequence between their germline boundaries is 9 bases long. The treatment or condition label, as the study defines it: allogeneic hematopoietic cell transplantation with graft depleted of TCRalphabeta T cells and CD19 B cells. TCRalphabeta/CD19-depleted allogeneic hematopoietic cell grafts were given to the transplant recipients, all of whom were children. Receptors were amplified or captured by PCR. These reads were obtained on an Illumina HiSeq 2500. TCR libraries were prepared with molecular barcoding, using unique molecular identifiers to normalize TCRbeta repertoire quantification. TCRdb itself trimmed the public reads at Q25 with fastp, ran MiXCR and retained productive beta chains. Under each unique CDR3 protein, matching rows form one entry showing the most common genes and DNA. The sample contains approximately 300,000 distinct CDR3 sequences, almost 8% of them found a single time. Approximately 8.6% of the sample lies in the top ten.

General study outcomes and caveats: In some patients, high TCRbeta diversity at day 60 was attributed to recipient T cells and intrathymic progenitors that had survived conditioning. The apparently early alphabetaT-cell count recovery about two months after transplant was reportedly dependent on only several hundred rapidly expanded clones derived from non-depleted graft cells. Over subsequent months, a decline in hyperexpanded clone frequencies was noted, and after one year, T-cell counts and TCRbeta diversity were mostly ascribed to newly produced T cells.

The table lists this clonotype with a few counts. Its binding antigen is unknown. No base qualities exist here, and no much larger clone lies one base off it. The material sequenced was peripheral blood, taken 360 days after TCRalphabeta/CD19-depleted stem cell transplant. The TCR sequence derives from a female patient younger than 10 who had a stem cell transplant for Fanconi anemia, so the T cells may come from the graft donor. The chain couples TRBV27 to TRBJ2-7; TRBD2 could be the D gene, as 5 bases match. DNA sequence: TGTGCCAGCAGTCCCTCGGGGTACGAGCAGTACGTC. The translation is CASSPSGYEQYV.